This is a list of T cell receptor beta chains from one sample in a study of OX40 agonist ivuxolimab in advanced cancers. Clones were sequenced by immunoSEQ multiplex PCR, and TCRdb holds only the in-frame ones, with some missing. The sample consists of approximately 120,000 clones, roughly 90% of them appearing once. The sequenced sample was CD4+ or CD8+ T cells sorted from blood, obtained in a trial of the OX40 agonist ivuxolimab. The receptors were sampled from an adult with an advanced solid tumor such as melanoma, head and neck, liver or kidney cancer. Both conserved end residues are part of each CDR3. Each record gives: D gene, clone size, V gene, J gene, CDR3 protein, CDR3 DNA. The D gene is left open where the match is weak. Some rows have no size entry. The others give once, few or many, or a class for an expanded clone.

d_call: .; clone_size: .; v_call: TRBV28; j_call: TRBJ1-3; cdr3_aa: CASSSALFRGNTIYF; cdr3_nt: TGTGCCAGCAGTTCGGCTCTTTTCCGTGGAAACACCATATATTTT
d_call: TRBD1; clone_size: .; v_call: TRBV28; j_call: TRBJ1-1; cdr3_aa: CASSYVETGGYTEAFF; cdr3_nt: TGTGCCAGCAGTTATGTGGAGACAGGGGGTTACACTGAAGCTTTCTTT
d_call: .; clone_size: .; v_call: TRBV20-1; j_call: TRBJ1-2; cdr3_aa: CSASGGYGYTF; cdr3_nt: TGCAGTGCTAGTGGAGGCTATGGCTACACCTTC
d_call: .; clone_size: .; v_call: TRBV2; j_call: TRBJ2-7; cdr3_aa: CASSVEGASYEQYF; cdr3_nt: TGTGCCAGCAGTGTGGAGGGAGCCTCCTACGAGCAGTACTTC
d_call: TRBD1; clone_size: few; v_call: TRBV2; j_call: TRBJ2-4; cdr3_aa: CASSEGQGFIQYF; cdr3_nt: TGTGCCAGCAGTGAGGGACAGGGGTTCATTCAGTACTTC
d_call: .; clone_size: .; v_call: TRBV7-9; j_call: TRBJ2-5; cdr3_aa: CASSRGAGPPETQYF; cdr3_nt: TGTGCCAGCAGCCGCGGAGCAGGGCCCCCGGAGACCCAGTACTTC
d_call: .; clone_size: .; v_call: TRBV5-1; j_call: TRBJ2-7; cdr3_aa: CASSLAQSSYEQYF; cdr3_nt: TGCGCCAGCAGCCTAGCGCAAAGCTCCTACGAGCAGTACTTC
d_call: TRBD1; clone_size: .; v_call: TRBV7-9; j_call: TRBJ1-2; cdr3_aa: CASSLGGQSRNYGYTF; cdr3_nt: TGTGCCAGCAGCTTAGGGGGACAGAGCAGGAACTATGGCTACACCTTC
d_call: TRBD1; clone_size: .; v_call: TRBV6-5; j_call: TRBJ2-1; cdr3_aa: CASSYKTGGRDEQFF; cdr3_nt: TGTGCCAGCAGTTACAAGACAGGGGGAAGGGATGAGCAGTTCTTC
d_call: .; clone_size: once; v_call: TRBV7-2; j_call: TRBJ2-1; cdr3_aa: CASSLNRANEQFF; cdr3_nt: TGTGCCAGCAGCTTGAACAGGGCAAATGAGCAGTTCTTC
d_call: .; clone_size: .; v_call: TRBV27; j_call: TRBJ1-2; cdr3_aa: CASSLGIGSPYGYTF; cdr3_nt: TGTGCCAGCAGTTTAGGTATAGGGTCCCCTTATGGCTACACCTTC
d_call: .; clone_size: .; v_call: TRBV5-1; j_call: TRBJ2-7; cdr3_aa: CASSLGSTGPYEQYF; cdr3_nt: TGCGCCAGCAGCTTGGGGAGCACAGGGCCCTACGAGCAGTACTTC
d_call: .; clone_size: .; v_call: TRBV6-5; j_call: TRBJ1-5; cdr3_aa: CASRANQPQHF; cdr3_nt: TGTGCCAGCCGCGCCAATCAGCCCCAGCATTTT
d_call: .; clone_size: .; v_call: TRBV9; j_call: TRBJ1-1; cdr3_aa: CASSPRGEGHTEAFF; cdr3_nt: TGTGCCAGCAGCCCTCGGGGCGAAGGGCACACTGAAGCTTTCTTT
d_call: .; clone_size: few; v_call: TRBV28; j_call: TRBJ1-5; cdr3_aa: CASSSEQPQHF; cdr3_nt: TGTGCCAGCAGCTCTGAGCAGCCCCAGCATTTT
d_call: .; clone_size: once; v_call: TRBV18; j_call: TRBJ2-2; cdr3_aa: CASSPPNDRSTGELFF; cdr3_nt: TGTGCCAGCTCACCACCGAACGACAGGAGCACCGGGGAGCTGTTTTTT
d_call: .; clone_size: .; v_call: TRBV19; j_call: TRBJ1-4; cdr3_aa: CASSIIPGARGGEKLFF; cdr3_nt: TGTGCCAGTAGTATCATACCGGGGGCGCGGGGAGGTGAAAAACTGTTTTTT
d_call: .; clone_size: .; v_call: TRBV6-1; j_call: TRBJ1-5; cdr3_aa: CASSELQRQPQHF; cdr3_nt: TGTGCCAGCAGTGAACTTCAGCGCCAGCCCCAGCATTTT
d_call: TRBD2; clone_size: once; v_call: TRBV9; j_call: TRBJ2-5; cdr3_aa: CASSGGLAGVFETQYF; cdr3_nt: TGTGCCAGCAGCGGGGGACTAGCGGGAGTATTCGAGACCCAGTACTTC
d_call: .; clone_size: .; v_call: TRBV27; j_call: TRBJ1-2; cdr3_aa: CASSSAGKGGYTF; cdr3_nt: TGTGCCAGCAGTTCCGCGGGGAAAGGAGGCTACACCTTC
d_call: .; clone_size: once; v_call: TRBV25-1; j_call: TRBJ2-7; cdr3_aa: CASSGLGPLDSYEQYF; cdr3_nt: TGTGCCAGCAGTGGCCTGGGGCCCCTCGACTCCTACGAGCAGTACTTC
d_call: .; clone_size: .; v_call: TRBV7-7; j_call: TRBJ2-5; cdr3_aa: CASSLQGMGETQYF; cdr3_nt: TGTGCTAGCAGCTTACAGGGTATGGGAGAGACCCAGTACTTC
d_call: .; clone_size: .; v_call: TRBV27; j_call: TRBJ2-5; cdr3_aa: CASSFNGQQETQYF; cdr3_nt: TGTGCCAGCAGTTTTAATGGACAGCAAGAGACCCAGTACTTC
d_call: TRBD1; clone_size: .; v_call: TRBV28; j_call: TRBJ1-4; cdr3_aa: CASSLAGTGLFKLFF; cdr3_nt: TGTGCCAGCAGTTTGGCCGGGACAGGCCTTTTCAAACTGTTTTTT
d_call: TRBD1; clone_size: .; v_call: TRBV19; j_call: TRBJ2-5; cdr3_aa: CASSIGGQQETQYF; cdr3_nt: TGTGCCAGTAGTATAGGGGGACAGCAAGAGACCCAGTACTTC
d_call: .; clone_size: few; v_call: TRBV19; j_call: TRBJ1-1; cdr3_aa: CAIQTGSEAFF; cdr3_nt: TGTGCCATTCAAACAGGGTCTGAAGCTTTCTTT
d_call: .; clone_size: .; v_call: TRBV15; j_call: TRBJ1-6; cdr3_aa: CATSLDKDNSPLHF; cdr3_nt: TGTGCCACCTCTCTTGACAAGGATAATTCACCCCTCCACTTT
d_call: .; clone_size: .; v_call: TRBV30; j_call: TRBJ2-1; cdr3_aa: CAYSDGAGDNEQFF; cdr3_nt: TGTGCCTATTCCGACGGCGCAGGTGACAATGAGCAGTTCTTC
d_call: .; clone_size: .; v_call: TRBV7-2; j_call: TRBJ1-2; cdr3_aa: CASSSPTAYGYTF; cdr3_nt: TGTGCCAGCAGCTCCCCGACAGCCTATGGCTACACCTTC
d_call: .; clone_size: few; v_call: TRBV21-1; j_call: TRBJ2-7; cdr3_aa: CASSKAQDSYEQYF; cdr3_nt: TGTGCCAGCAGCAAAGCACAGGACTCCTACGAGCAGTACTTC
d_call: .; clone_size: .; v_call: TRBV29-1; j_call: TRBJ1-2; cdr3_aa: CSVENRAGRNYGYTF; cdr3_nt: TGCAGCGTTGAAAATCGGGCAGGACGAAACTATGGCTACACCTTC
d_call: TRBD1; clone_size: .; v_call: TRBV5-1; j_call: TRBJ1-6; cdr3_aa: CASSLMGTDNSPLHF; cdr3_nt: TGCGCCAGCAGCTTGATGGGGACAGACAATTCACCCCTCCACTTT
d_call: .; clone_size: .; v_call: TRBV6-1; j_call: TRBJ1-4; cdr3_aa: CASSEGNEKLFF; cdr3_nt: TGTGCCAGCAGTGAAGGGAATGAAAAACTGTTTTTT
d_call: .; clone_size: .; v_call: TRBV5-6; j_call: TRBJ1-2; cdr3_aa: CASSDTNRANYGYTF; cdr3_nt: TGTGCCAGCAGCGACACAAACAGGGCTAACTATGGCTACACCTTC
d_call: TRBD2; clone_size: .; v_call: TRBV19; j_call: TRBJ2-7; cdr3_aa: CASSIEGGRTYEQYF; cdr3_nt: TGTGCCAGTAGTATAGAAGGCGGGAGAACCTACGAGCAGTACTTC
d_call: TRBD1; clone_size: .; v_call: TRBV28; j_call: TRBJ2-1; cdr3_aa: CASSLAQGATYNEQFF; cdr3_nt: TGTGCCAGCAGCCTGGCGCAGGGGGCCACCTACAATGAGCAGTTCTTC
d_call: .; clone_size: .; v_call: TRBV18; j_call: TRBJ1-3; cdr3_aa: CASSPPSGLSGNTIYF; cdr3_nt: TGTGCCAGCTCACCACCATCCGGTCTTTCTGGAAACACCATATATTTT
d_call: .; clone_size: once; v_call: TRBV9; j_call: TRBJ2-2; cdr3_aa: CASSAVFDGELFF; cdr3_nt: TGTGCCAGCAGCGCGGTTTTCGACGGGGAGCTGTTTTTT
d_call: TRBD1; clone_size: .; v_call: TRBV5-1; j_call: TRBJ2-7; cdr3_aa: CASSEGQGADEQYF; cdr3_nt: TGCGCCAGCAGCGAGGGACAGGGGGCCGACGAGCAGTACTTC
d_call: TRBD1; clone_size: .; v_call: TRBV27; j_call: TRBJ2-1; cdr3_aa: CASSDRGASSYNEQFF; cdr3_nt: TGTGCCAGCAGTGACAGGGGGGCAAGCTCCTACAATGAGCAGTTCTTC
d_call: TRBD1; clone_size: .; v_call: TRBV13; j_call: TRBJ1-2; cdr3_aa: CASSFPGQGGGYTF; cdr3_nt: TGTGCCAGCAGCTTTCCGGGACAGGGCGGCGGCTACACCTTC
d_call: TRBD1; clone_size: .; v_call: TRBV11-2; j_call: TRBJ1-1; cdr3_aa: CASSLGTGNTEAFF; cdr3_nt: TGTGCCAGCAGCTTAGGGACAGGGAACACTGAAGCTTTCTTT
d_call: .; clone_size: .; v_call: TRBV5-1; j_call: TRBJ1-3; cdr3_aa: CASSPVDGTGNTIYF; cdr3_nt: TGCGCTAGCAGCCCCGTGGACGGGACTGGAAACACCATATATTTT
d_call: .; clone_size: .; v_call: TRBV6-1; j_call: TRBJ2-7; cdr3_aa: CASSRDPGYEQYF; cdr3_nt: TGTGCCAGCAGTCGGGACCCGGGGTACGAGCAGTACTTC
d_call: .; clone_size: .; v_call: TRBV5-4; j_call: TRBJ1-6; cdr3_aa: CASSLDKGGSSYNSPLHF; cdr3_nt: TGTGCCAGCAGCTTGGACAAAGGGGGGAGCTCCTATAATTCACCCCTCCACTTT
d_call: TRBD1; clone_size: once; v_call: TRBV6-5; j_call: TRBJ1-1; cdr3_aa: CASTEGQGKAEAFF; cdr3_nt: TGTGCCAGCACGGAAGGACAGGGGAAGGCTGAAGCTTTCTTT
d_call: .; clone_size: .; v_call: TRBV7-3; j_call: TRBJ1-2; cdr3_aa: CASSLGWVGYGYTF; cdr3_nt: TGTGCCAGCAGCTTAGGCTGGGTGGGCTATGGCTACACCTTC
d_call: .; clone_size: .; v_call: TRBV19; j_call: TRBJ2-2; cdr3_aa: CASSIQGGGPGGELFF; cdr3_nt: TGTGCCAGTAGTATTCAGGGGGGAGGGCCTGGCGGGGAGCTGTTTTTT
d_call: .; clone_size: .; v_call: TRBV18; j_call: TRBJ1-5; cdr3_aa: CASSPAGVNQPQHF; cdr3_nt: TGTGCCAGCTCACCCGCCGGGGTCAATCAGCCCCAGCATTTT
d_call: TRBD2; clone_size: .; v_call: TRBV11-2; j_call: TRBJ2-1; cdr3_aa: CASSHRGVYNEQFF; cdr3_nt: TGTGCCAGCAGTCATCGGGGGGTCTACAATGAGCAGTTCTTC
d_call: TRBD2; clone_size: .; v_call: TRBV11-2; j_call: TRBJ2-4; cdr3_aa: CASSSSGYLGNIQYF; cdr3_nt: TGTGCCAGCAGCTCTAGCGGGTACCTAGGAAACATTCAGTACTTC
d_call: TRBD1; clone_size: .; v_call: TRBV7-3; j_call: TRBJ1-2; cdr3_aa: CASSGGQGTWDGYTF; cdr3_nt: TGTGCCAGCAGTGGGGGACAGGGGACTTGGGATGGCTACACCTTC
d_call: TRBD1; clone_size: .; v_call: TRBV6-1; j_call: TRBJ1-4; cdr3_aa: CASSTGTGHEKLFF; cdr3_nt: TGTGCCAGCAGCACCGGGACAGGGCATGAAAAACTGTTTTTT
d_call: .; clone_size: once; v_call: TRBV28; j_call: TRBJ1-6; cdr3_aa: CASSFGVANNSPLHF; cdr3_nt: TGTGCCAGCAGTTTTGGGGTTGCGAATAATTCACCCCTCCACTTT